A selection of T cell receptor beta chains follows, all from one sample in a study of cytomegalovirus exposure and HLA in healthy donors. TCRdb keeps only in-frame clones here, not all; method: immunoSEQ multiplex PCR. Of about 200,000 clones listed, 82% are singletons. The sequencing input was PBMCs. The receptors originated from a boy between 2 and 15 years old in good health and CMV-seronegative. Both conserved end residues are part of each CDR3. The order of the fields is J gene, V gene, D gene, CDR3 protein. The D gene is left open where the match is weak.

j_gene: TRBJ1-1; v_gene: TRBV10-3; d_gene: -; CDR3aa: CAISRVNTEAFF
j_gene: TRBJ1-2; v_gene: TRBV6-5; d_gene: -; CDR3aa: CASSYSEGTNYGYTF
j_gene: TRBJ2-3; v_gene: TRBV7-2; d_gene: TRBD1; CDR3aa: CASSLTGGRGTDTQYF
j_gene: TRBJ1-2; v_gene: TRBV19; d_gene: TRBD1; CDR3aa: CASSIRTGGRGAYTF
j_gene: TRBJ1-2; v_gene: TRBV9; d_gene: TRBD1; CDR3aa: CASSAGGGMKDVYGYTF
j_gene: TRBJ2-1; v_gene: TRBV5-4; d_gene: TRBD2; CDR3aa: CASSLGVSGDNEQFF
j_gene: TRBJ1-1; v_gene: TRBV9; d_gene: TRBD1; CDR3aa: CASSPFTGVGAFF
j_gene: TRBJ2-7; v_gene: TRBV4-1; d_gene: TRBD2; CDR3aa: CASSQAIASGGSYEQYF
j_gene: TRBJ2-7; v_gene: TRBV4-3; d_gene: -; CDR3aa: CASSQGAGSTYEQYF
j_gene: TRBJ2-7; v_gene: TRBV2; d_gene: TRBD2; CDR3aa: CASTSGGEQYF
j_gene: TRBJ2-1; v_gene: TRBV7-2; d_gene: TRBD2; CDR3aa: CASSLGTGGGAVNEQFF
j_gene: TRBJ2-7; v_gene: TRBV5-1; d_gene: TRBD1; CDR3aa: CASSLYRGPYEQYF
j_gene: TRBJ2-3; v_gene: TRBV11-3; d_gene: -; CDR3aa: CASSLRGGHTDTQYF
j_gene: TRBJ2-2; v_gene: TRBV5-8; d_gene: -; CDR3aa: CASSPWGQGVGTGELFF
j_gene: TRBJ2-7; v_gene: TRBV18; d_gene: TRBD1; CDR3aa: CASSQDRGQGEQYF
j_gene: TRBJ2-7; v_gene: TRBV7-2; d_gene: -; CDR3aa: CASSLRTAAPSSTSYEQYF
j_gene: TRBJ1-4; v_gene: TRBV15; d_gene: -; CDR3aa: CATRPLGGGGEKLFF
j_gene: TRBJ2-5; v_gene: TRBV7-9; d_gene: -; CDR3aa: CASSSIQETQYF
j_gene: TRBJ2-1; v_gene: TRBV7-2; d_gene: TRBD1; CDR3aa: CASSLATGVAQFF
j_gene: TRBJ1-2; v_gene: TRBV29-1; d_gene: TRBD1; CDR3aa: CSALGQGVTPLF
j_gene: TRBJ2-5; v_gene: TRBV7-9; d_gene: TRBD2; CDR3aa: CASSLDQGLAGTLQETQYF
j_gene: TRBJ1-5; v_gene: TRBV13; d_gene: -; CDR3aa: CASSLGVNSNQPQHF
j_gene: TRBJ2-5; v_gene: TRBV7-2; d_gene: TRBD2; CDR3aa: CASSTNLAGGRGTQYF
j_gene: TRBJ1-6; v_gene: TRBV2; d_gene: -; CDR3aa: CASSAGTPRVDSPLHF
j_gene: TRBJ2-7; v_gene: TRBV29-1; d_gene: TRBD1; CDR3aa: CSAQRGPESSYEQYF
j_gene: TRBJ1-4; v_gene: TRBV4-2; d_gene: -; CDR3aa: CASSQDKTTNEKLFF
j_gene: TRBJ2-7; v_gene: TRBV7-9; d_gene: TRBD1; CDR3aa: CASSLPTGLGTDEQYF
j_gene: TRBJ2-2; v_gene: TRBV5-1; d_gene: -; CDR3aa: CASSFYGANTGELFF
j_gene: TRBJ1-6; v_gene: TRBV15; d_gene: -; CDR3aa: CATSRGAREYNSPLHF
j_gene: TRBJ1-1; v_gene: TRBV4-2; d_gene: -; CDR3aa: CASSLQSNPNTEAFF
j_gene: TRBJ1-2; v_gene: TRBV5-4; d_gene: -; CDR3aa: CASSRQQGSKGYTF
j_gene: TRBJ2-5; v_gene: TRBV5-6; d_gene: -; CDR3aa: CASSLVRKETQYF
j_gene: TRBJ1-5; v_gene: TRBV2; d_gene: TRBD1; CDR3aa: CASRPRDSSNQPQHF
j_gene: TRBJ2-5; v_gene: TRBV5-1; d_gene: TRBD2; CDR3aa: CASSSGLEETQYF
j_gene: TRBJ2-7; v_gene: TRBV4-2; d_gene: TRBD2; CDR3aa: CASSQLAGELYEQYF
j_gene: TRBJ2-2; v_gene: TRBV9; d_gene: TRBD1; CDR3aa: CASSVGTATGELFF
j_gene: TRBJ1-1; v_gene: TRBV19; d_gene: -; CDR3aa: CASSISAPTEAFF
j_gene: TRBJ1-2; v_gene: TRBV2; d_gene: TRBD1; CDR3aa: CASSADRGNGYTF
j_gene: TRBJ2-3; v_gene: TRBV7-7; d_gene: TRBD1; CDR3aa: CASSLRTGRSTDTQYF
j_gene: TRBJ2-1; v_gene: TRBV11-3; d_gene: TRBD2; CDR3aa: CASSRRYDGLAGGNEQFF
j_gene: TRBJ2-3; v_gene: TRBV13; d_gene: TRBD2; CDR3aa: CASSSRLAGGVYTDTQYF
j_gene: TRBJ2-7; v_gene: TRBV6-5; d_gene: TRBD1; CDR3aa: CASSPIADRAEQYF
j_gene: TRBJ1-2; v_gene: TRBV7-2; d_gene: TRBD1; CDR3aa: CASSSTGRGYTF
j_gene: TRBJ2-7; v_gene: TRBV5-4; d_gene: -; CDR3aa: CASRLLGGEQYF
j_gene: TRBJ1-5; v_gene: TRBV19; d_gene: TRBD1; CDR3aa: CASTPGTGFNQPQHF
j_gene: TRBJ1-4; v_gene: TRBV7-2; d_gene: -; CDR3aa: CASSLVGTIPNEKLFF
j_gene: TRBJ2-7; v_gene: TRBV7-2; d_gene: TRBD2; CDR3aa: CASSSQRGWEQYF
j_gene: TRBJ2-3; v_gene: TRBV6-1; d_gene: TRBD1; CDR3aa: CASRGQVLGTDTQYF
j_gene: TRBJ2-6; v_gene: TRBV6-5; d_gene: -; CDR3aa: CASSSGSSGANVLTF
j_gene: TRBJ2-3; v_gene: TRBV10-3; d_gene: -; CDR3aa: CAISDGVERASTDTQYF
j_gene: TRBJ2-7; v_gene: TRBV30; d_gene: TRBD1; CDR3aa: CACSDRGYEQYF
j_gene: TRBJ1-2; v_gene: TRBV7-9; d_gene: -; CDR3aa: CASSLASPHLYTF
j_gene: TRBJ2-5; v_gene: TRBV6-6; d_gene: -; CDR3aa: CASSSVQAYQETQYF
j_gene: TRBJ2-4; v_gene: TRBV13; d_gene: -; CDR3aa: CASSFVSKNIQYF
j_gene: TRBJ1-6; v_gene: TRBV7-9; d_gene: TRBD1; CDR3aa: CASSLSGGTAYNSPLHF
j_gene: TRBJ1-1; v_gene: TRBV21-1; d_gene: -; CDR3aa: CASSKVQGVGDTEAFF
j_gene: TRBJ1-4; v_gene: TRBV9; d_gene: TRBD1; CDR3aa: CASSVEGGLNEKLFF
j_gene: TRBJ1-1; v_gene: TRBV6-5; d_gene: -; CDR3aa: CASSASSPGLSEAFF
j_gene: TRBJ2-7; v_gene: TRBV19; d_gene: TRBD1; CDR3aa: CASSRDRDTYEQYF
j_gene: TRBJ2-5; v_gene: TRBV4-1; d_gene: -; CDR3aa: CASSPDTVETQYF